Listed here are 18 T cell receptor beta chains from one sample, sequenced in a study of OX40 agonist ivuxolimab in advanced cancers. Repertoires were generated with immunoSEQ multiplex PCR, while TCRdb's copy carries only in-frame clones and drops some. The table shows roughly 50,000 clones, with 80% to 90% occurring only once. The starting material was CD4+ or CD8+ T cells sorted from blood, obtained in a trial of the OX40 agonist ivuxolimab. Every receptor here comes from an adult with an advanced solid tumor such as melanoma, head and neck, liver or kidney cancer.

The CDR3 sequence is CASSQYRDRDIYEQYF. The CDR3 DNA reads TGCGCCAGCAGCCAATACCGGGACAGGGATATCTACGAGCAGTACTTC. The V gene is TRBV4-3, the J gene TRBJ2-7, with TRBD1 matching over 9 bases. CDR3 length: 16 amino acids. With V trimmed by 2 bases and J by 3 bases, 8 bases remained unmatched. Germline values: CDR1 LGHNA, CDR2 YSLEER.

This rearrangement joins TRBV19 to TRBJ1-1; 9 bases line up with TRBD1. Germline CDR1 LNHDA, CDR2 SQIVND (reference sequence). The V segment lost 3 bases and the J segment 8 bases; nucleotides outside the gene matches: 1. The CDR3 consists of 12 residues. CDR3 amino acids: CASSIGQGEAFF. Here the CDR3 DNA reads TGTGCCAGTAGTATCGGACAGGGGGAAGCTTTCTTT.

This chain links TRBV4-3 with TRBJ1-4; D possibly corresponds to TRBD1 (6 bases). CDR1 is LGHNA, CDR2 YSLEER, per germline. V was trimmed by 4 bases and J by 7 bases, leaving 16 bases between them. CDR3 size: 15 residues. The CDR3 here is CASSPEGQRSEKLFF. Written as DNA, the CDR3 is TGCGCCAGCAGCCCCGAAGGACAGAGGTCTGAAAAACTGTTTTTT.

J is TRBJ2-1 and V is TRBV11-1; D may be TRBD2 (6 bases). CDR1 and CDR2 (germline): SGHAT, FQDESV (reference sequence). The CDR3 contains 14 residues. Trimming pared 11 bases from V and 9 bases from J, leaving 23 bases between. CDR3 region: CASQQTGGLGEQFF. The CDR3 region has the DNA TGTGCCTCTCAACAGACTGGGGGACTGGGTGAGCAGTTCTTC.

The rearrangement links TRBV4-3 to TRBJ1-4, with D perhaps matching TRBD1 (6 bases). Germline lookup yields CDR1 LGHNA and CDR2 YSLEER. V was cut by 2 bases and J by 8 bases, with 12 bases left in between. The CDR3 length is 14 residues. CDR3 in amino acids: CASSQSGVGEKLFF. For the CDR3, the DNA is TGCGCCAGCAGCCAATCAGGGGTCGGGGAAAAACTGTTTTTT.

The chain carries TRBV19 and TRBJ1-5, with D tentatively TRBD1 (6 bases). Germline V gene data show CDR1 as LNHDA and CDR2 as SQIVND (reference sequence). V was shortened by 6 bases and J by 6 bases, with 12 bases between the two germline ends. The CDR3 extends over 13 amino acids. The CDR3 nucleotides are TGTGCCAGTAGATTGGGGGGCGGTCAGCCCCAGCATTTT. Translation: CASRLGGGQPQHF. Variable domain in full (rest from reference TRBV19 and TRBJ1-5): DGGITQSPKYLFRKEGQNVTLSCEQNLNHDAMYWYRQDPGQGLRLIYYSQIVNDFQKGDIAEGYSVSREKKESFPLTVTSAQKNPTAFYLCASRLGGGQPQHFGDGTRLSIL.

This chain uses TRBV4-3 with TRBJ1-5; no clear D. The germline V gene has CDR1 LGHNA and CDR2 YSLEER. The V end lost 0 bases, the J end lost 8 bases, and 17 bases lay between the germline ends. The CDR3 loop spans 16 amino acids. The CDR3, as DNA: TGCGCCAGCAGCCAAGATCTCTCGGGCCTCGGGGAGCCCCAGCATTTT. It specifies CASSQDLSGLGEPQHF.

Written as DNA, the CDR3 is TGTGCCACCAGCATACGGCGGGACTCAAACTACGAGCAGTACTTC. Translated, it gives CATSIRRDSNYEQYF. The genes are TRBV15 and TRBJ2-7; the D gene is possibly TRBD2 (6 bases). Deletions cut 4 bases from V and 3 bases from J, with 16 bases between. The CDR3 loop spans 15 amino acids. Germline V gene lookup returns CDR1 LNHNV and CDR2 YYDKDF (reference sequence).

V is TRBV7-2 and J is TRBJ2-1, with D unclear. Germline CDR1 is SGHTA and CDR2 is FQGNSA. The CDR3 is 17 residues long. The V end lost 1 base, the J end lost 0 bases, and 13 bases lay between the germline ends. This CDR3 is CASSLGRLASSYNEQFF. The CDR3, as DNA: TGTGCCAGCAGCTTAGGCCGACTGGCAAGCTCCTACAATGAGCAGTTCTTC.

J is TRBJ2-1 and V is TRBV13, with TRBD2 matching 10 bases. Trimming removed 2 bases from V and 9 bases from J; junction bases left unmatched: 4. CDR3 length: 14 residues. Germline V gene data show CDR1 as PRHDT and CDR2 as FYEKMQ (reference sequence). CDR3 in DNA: TGTGCCAGCAGCTTATACCTAGCGGGAGTTGAGCAGTTCTTC. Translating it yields CASSLYLAGVEQFF. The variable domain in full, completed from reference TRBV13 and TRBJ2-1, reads AAGVIQSPRHLIKEKRETATLKCYPIPRHDTVYWYQQGPGQDPQFLISFYEKMQSDKGSIPDRFSAQQFSDYHSELNMSSLELGDSALYFCASSLYLAGVEQFFGPGTRLTVL.

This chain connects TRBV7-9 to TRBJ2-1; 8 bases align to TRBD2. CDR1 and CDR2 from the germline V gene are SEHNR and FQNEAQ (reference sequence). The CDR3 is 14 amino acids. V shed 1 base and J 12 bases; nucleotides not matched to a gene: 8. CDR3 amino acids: CASSLVLSGVGQFF. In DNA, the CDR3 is TGTGCCAGCAGCTTAGTGCTTAGCGGGGTAGGGCAGTTCTTC.

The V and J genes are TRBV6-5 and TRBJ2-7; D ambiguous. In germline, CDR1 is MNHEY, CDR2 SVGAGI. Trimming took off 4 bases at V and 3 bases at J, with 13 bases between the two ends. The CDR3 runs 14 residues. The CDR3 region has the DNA TGTGCCAGCAGTTCCTTCGACCGAGACTACGAGCAGTACTTC. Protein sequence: CASSSFDRDYEQYF.

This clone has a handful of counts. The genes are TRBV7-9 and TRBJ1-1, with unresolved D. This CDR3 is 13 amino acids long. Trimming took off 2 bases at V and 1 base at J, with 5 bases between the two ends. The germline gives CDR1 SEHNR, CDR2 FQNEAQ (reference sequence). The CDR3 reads CASSLSGNTEAFF. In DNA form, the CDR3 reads TGTGCCAGCAGCTTATCCGGGAACACTGAAGCTTTCTTT.

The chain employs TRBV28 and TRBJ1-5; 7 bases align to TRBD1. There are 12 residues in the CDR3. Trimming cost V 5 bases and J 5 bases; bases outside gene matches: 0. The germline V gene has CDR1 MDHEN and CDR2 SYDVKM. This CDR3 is CASSTGDQPQHF. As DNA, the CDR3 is TGTGCCAGCAGTACAGGGGATCAGCCCCAGCATTTT.

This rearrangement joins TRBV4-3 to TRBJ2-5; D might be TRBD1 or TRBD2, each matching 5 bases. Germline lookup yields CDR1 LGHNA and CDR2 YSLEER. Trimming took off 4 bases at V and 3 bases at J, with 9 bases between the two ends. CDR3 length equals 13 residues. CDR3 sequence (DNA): TGCGCCAGCAGCCCGGAGGACAAAGAGACCCAGTACTTC. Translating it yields CASSPEDKETQYF.

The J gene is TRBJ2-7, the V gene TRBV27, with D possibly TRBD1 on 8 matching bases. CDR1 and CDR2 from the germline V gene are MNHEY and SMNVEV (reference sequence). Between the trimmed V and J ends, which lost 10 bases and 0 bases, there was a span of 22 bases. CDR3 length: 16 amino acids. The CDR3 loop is CATSLQGGGTSYEQYF. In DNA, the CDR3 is TGTGCCACCTCTTTACAGGGGGGGGGAACCTCCTACGAGCAGTACTTC.

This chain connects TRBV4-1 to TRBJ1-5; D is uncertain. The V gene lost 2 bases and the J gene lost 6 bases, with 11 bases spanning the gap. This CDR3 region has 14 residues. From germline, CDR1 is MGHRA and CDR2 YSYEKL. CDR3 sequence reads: CASSQIRPCQPQHF. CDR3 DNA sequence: TGCGCCAGCAGCCAAATCCGTCCTTGTCAGCCCCAGCATTTT.

CDR3 protein: CASSLYTGSGRDTEAFF. CDR3 bases: TGTGCCAGCAGCTTATATACCGGCTCGGGCAGGGACACTGAAGCTTTCTTT. V is TRBV7-3 and J is TRBJ1-1; D possibly corresponds to TRBD1 (5 bases). Germline CDR1 SGHTA, CDR2 FQGTGA. Between the trimmed V and J ends, which lost 2 bases and 3 bases, there was a span of 19 bases. The length of the CDR3 is 17 residues.